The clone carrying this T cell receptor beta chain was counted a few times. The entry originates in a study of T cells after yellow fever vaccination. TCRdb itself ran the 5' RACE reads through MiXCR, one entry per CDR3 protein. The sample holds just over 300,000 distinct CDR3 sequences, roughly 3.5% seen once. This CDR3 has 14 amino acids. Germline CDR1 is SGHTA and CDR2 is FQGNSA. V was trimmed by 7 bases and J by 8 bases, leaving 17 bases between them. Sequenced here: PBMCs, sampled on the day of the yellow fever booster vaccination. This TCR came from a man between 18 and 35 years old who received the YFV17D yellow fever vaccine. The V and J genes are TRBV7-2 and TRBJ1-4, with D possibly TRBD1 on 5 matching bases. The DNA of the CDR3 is TGTGCCAGCAAGGTAGGACAAGAGGACGAAAAACTGTTTTTT. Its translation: CASKVGQEDEKLFF.